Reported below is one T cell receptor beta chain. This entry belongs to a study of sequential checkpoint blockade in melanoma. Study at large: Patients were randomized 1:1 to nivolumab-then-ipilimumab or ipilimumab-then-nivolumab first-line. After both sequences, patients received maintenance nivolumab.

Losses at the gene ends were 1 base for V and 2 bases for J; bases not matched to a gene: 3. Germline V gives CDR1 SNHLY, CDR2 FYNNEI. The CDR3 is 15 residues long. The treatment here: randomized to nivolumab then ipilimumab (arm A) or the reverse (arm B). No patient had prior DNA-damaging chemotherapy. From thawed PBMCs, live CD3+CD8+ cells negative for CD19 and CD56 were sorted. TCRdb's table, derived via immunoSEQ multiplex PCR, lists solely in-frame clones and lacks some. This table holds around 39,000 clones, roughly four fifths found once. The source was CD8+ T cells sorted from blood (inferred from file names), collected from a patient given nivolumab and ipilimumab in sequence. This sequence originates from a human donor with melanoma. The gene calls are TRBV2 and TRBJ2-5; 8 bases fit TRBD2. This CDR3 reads CASSEGSSGQETQYF. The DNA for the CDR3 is TGTGCCAGCAGTGAAGGGTCTAGCGGGCAAGAGACCCAGTACTTC.